These T cell receptor beta chains were read from a single sample in a study of blood T cell repertoires in COVID-19. The repertoire was sequenced with immunoSEQ multiplex PCR; TCRdb's copy has only in-frame clones and lacks some. The table lists about 52,000 clones, roughly 91% of them singletons, with approximately 8.8% in the top ten. The sequenced material came from peripheral blood. The receptors shown here come from a man older than 75 with active or convalescent COVID-19. CDR3s include the opening cysteine and the closing phenylalanine or tryptophan. Fields, in order: clone size, J gene, D gene, V gene, CDR3 protein, CDR3 DNA. D genes are given only for firm matches. The listing skips clone size in some rows; elsewhere it reads once, few, many or a size class.

clone_size: NA; j_call: TRBJ2-4; d_call: TRBD1; v_call: TRBV10-1; cdr3_aa: CASSEQGAGGNIQYF; cdr3_nt: TGCGCCAGCAGTGAACAGGGGGCTGGGGGAAACATTCAGTACTTC
clone_size: NA; j_call: TRBJ1-2; d_call: NA; v_call: TRBV5-4; cdr3_aa: CASSLEHRGFGYTF; cdr3_nt: TGTGCCAGCAGCTTGGAACACCGCGGGTTCGGCTACACCTTC
clone_size: NA; j_call: TRBJ2-5; d_call: NA; v_call: TRBV5-4; cdr3_aa: CASSLEGPRETQYF; cdr3_nt: TGTGCCAGCAGCTTGGAGGGGCCCCGGGAGACCCAGTACTTC
clone_size: NA; j_call: TRBJ1-5; d_call: NA; v_call: TRBV29-1; cdr3_aa: CSASAGVDQPQHF; cdr3_nt: TGCAGCGCCTCCGCCGGAGTGGATCAGCCCCAGCATTTT
clone_size: NA; j_call: TRBJ1-2; d_call: TRBD1; v_call: TRBV7-3; cdr3_aa: CASSLNAGGSYGYTF; cdr3_nt: TGTGCCAGCAGCTTAAACGCAGGGGGCTCCTATGGCTACACCTTC
clone_size: NA; j_call: TRBJ2-5; d_call: TRBD2; v_call: TRBV7-2; cdr3_aa: CASSRAGERETQYF; cdr3_nt: TGTGCCAGCAGCAGAGCGGGAGAGCGTGAGACCCAGTACTTC
clone_size: NA; j_call: TRBJ2-7; d_call: NA; v_call: TRBV29-1; cdr3_aa: CSVGQRYEQYF; cdr3_nt: TGCAGCGTAGGCCAGCGATACGAGCAGTACTTC
clone_size: few; j_call: TRBJ2-1; d_call: NA; v_call: TRBV7-9; cdr3_aa: CASSPPGSSYNEQFF; cdr3_nt: TGTGCCAGCAGCCCCCCGGGGAGCTCCTACAATGAGCAGTTCTTC
clone_size: NA; j_call: TRBJ2-5; d_call: TRBD2; v_call: TRBV6-2/TRBV6-3; cdr3_aa: CASSQPGLADVGYF; cdr3_nt: TGTGCCAGCAGTCAACCGGGACTAGCGGACGTCGGGTACTTC
clone_size: NA; j_call: TRBJ2-1; d_call: TRBD2; v_call: TRBV3-1/TRBV3-2; cdr3_aa: CASSQLTSNGEQFF; cdr3_nt: TGTGCCAGCAGCCAACTGACTAGCAATGGTGAGCAGTTCTTC
clone_size: NA; j_call: TRBJ2-3; d_call: NA; v_call: TRBV28; cdr3_aa: CASTSRANGDTQYF; cdr3_nt: TGTGCCAGCACATCCAGGGCAAACGGGGATACGCAGTATTTT
clone_size: NA; j_call: TRBJ1-2; d_call: NA; v_call: TRBV5-6; cdr3_aa: CASSFSSQGRAYGYTF; cdr3_nt: TGTGCCAGCAGCTTCAGTTCCCAGGGCCGCGCCTATGGCTACACCTTC
clone_size: NA; j_call: TRBJ2-3; d_call: NA; v_call: TRBV21-1; cdr3_aa: CPPGSFCTDTQYF; cdr3_nt: TGTCCTCCAGGGTCGTTCTGCACAGATACGCAGTATTTT
clone_size: NA; j_call: TRBJ2-1; d_call: NA; v_call: TRBV6-5; cdr3_aa: CASTWPANNEQFF; cdr3_nt: TGTGCCAGCACCTGGCCCGCCAACAATGAGCAGTTCTTC
clone_size: few; j_call: TRBJ2-7; d_call: TRBD2; v_call: TRBV5-4; cdr3_aa: CASSLAGGFDEQYF; cdr3_nt: TGTGCCAGCAGCTTGGCGGGAGGGTTCGACGAGCAGTACTTC
clone_size: NA; j_call: TRBJ2-2; d_call: TRBD1; v_call: TRBV7-6; cdr3_aa: CASSLESTGATGELFF; cdr3_nt: TGTGCCAGCAGCTTAGAATCTACAGGGGCCACCGGGGAGCTGTTTTTT
clone_size: NA; j_call: TRBJ2-1; d_call: TRBD2; v_call: TRBV6-1; cdr3_aa: CASSDAALAGVSVGQFF; cdr3_nt: TGTGCCAGCAGTGACGCCGCACTGGCGGGAGTCTCGGTTGGGCAGTTCTTC
clone_size: NA; j_call: TRBJ2-2; d_call: NA; v_call: TRBV7-2; cdr3_aa: CASSSSRGNTGELFF; cdr3_nt: TGTGCCAGCAGCTCCTCTCGGGGAAACACCGGGGAGCTGTTTTTT
clone_size: NA; j_call: TRBJ2-5; d_call: TRBD2; v_call: TRBV10-3; cdr3_aa: CAISDLAGETQYF; cdr3_nt: TGTGCCATCAGTGACCTAGCGGGAGAGACCCAGTACTTC
clone_size: NA; j_call: TRBJ2-7; d_call: NA; v_call: TRBV12-3/TRBV12-4; cdr3_aa: CASSLYYEQYF; cdr3_nt: TGTGCCAGCAGTTTATACTACGAGCAGTACTTC
clone_size: NA; j_call: TRBJ1-2; d_call: NA; v_call: TRBV27; cdr3_aa: CASSQTGPYGYTF; cdr3_nt: TGTGCCAGCAGCCAGACAGGCCCCTATGGCTACACCTTC
clone_size: NA; j_call: TRBJ1-2; d_call: TRBD1; v_call: TRBV28; cdr3_aa: CASHLGDRGRGGYTF; cdr3_nt: TGTGCCAGCCACTTGGGGGACAGGGGGCGAGGAGGCTACACCTTC
clone_size: NA; j_call: TRBJ1-1; d_call: NA; v_call: TRBV19; cdr3_aa: CASRTPGRASHPMNTEAFF; cdr3_nt: TGTGCCAGTAGGACTCCCGGGCGGGCGAGCCATCCCATGAACACTGAAGCTTTCTTT
clone_size: NA; j_call: TRBJ2-5; d_call: NA; v_call: TRBV20-1; cdr3_aa: CSANEETQYF; cdr3_nt: TGCAGTGCTAACGAGGAGACCCAGTACTTC
clone_size: NA; j_call: TRBJ2-1; d_call: NA; v_call: TRBV28; cdr3_aa: CATEGGGSSYNEQFF; cdr3_nt: TGTGCCACCGAAGGGGGGGGGAGCTCCTACAATGAGCAGTTCTTC
clone_size: NA; j_call: TRBJ2-1; d_call: TRBD1; v_call: TRBV5-4; cdr3_aa: CASSSDRVSANYNEQFF; cdr3_nt: TGTGCCAGCAGCTCCGACAGGGTGTCTGCAAACTACAATGAGCAGTTCTTC
clone_size: NA; j_call: TRBJ2-3; d_call: TRBD1; v_call: TRBV29-1; cdr3_aa: CSVERQGGTDTQYF; cdr3_nt: TGCAGCGTTGAAAGACAGGGGGGGACAGATACGCAGTATTTT
clone_size: NA; j_call: TRBJ2-7; d_call: NA; v_call: TRBV12-3/TRBV12-4; cdr3_aa: CASSTLTGQYF; cdr3_nt: TGTGCCAGCAGTACATTGACAGGGCAGTACTTC
clone_size: NA; j_call: TRBJ2-6; d_call: NA; v_call: TRBV24-1; cdr3_aa: CATRQSGANVLTF; cdr3_nt: TGTGCCACCAGACAATCTGGGGCCAACGTCCTGACTTTC
clone_size: NA; j_call: TRBJ2-7; d_call: TRBD1; v_call: TRBV19; cdr3_aa: CATGGQGNEQYF; cdr3_nt: TGTGCCACCGGGGGACAGGGGAACGAGCAGTACTTC
clone_size: once; j_call: TRBJ1-1; d_call: NA; v_call: TRBV7-2; cdr3_aa: CASSLGSDTEAFF; cdr3_nt: TGTGCCAGCAGCTTAGGGAGCGACACTGAAGCTTTCTTT
clone_size: NA; j_call: TRBJ1-4; d_call: TRBD1; v_call: TRBV4-3; cdr3_aa: CASSQDRTGGKEKLFF; cdr3_nt: TGCGCCAGCAGCCAAGATCGTACAGGGGGTAAAGAAAAACTGTTTTTT
clone_size: NA; j_call: TRBJ1-1; d_call: TRBD1; v_call: TRBV28; cdr3_aa: CASRQDRALNTEAFF; cdr3_nt: TGTGCCAGCAGACAGGACAGGGCACTGAACACTGAAGCTTTCTTT
clone_size: once; j_call: TRBJ2-5; d_call: NA; v_call: TRBV19; cdr3_aa: CASSIQVQETQYF; cdr3_nt: TGTGCCAGTAGTATCCAGGTCCAAGAGACCCAGTACTTC
clone_size: NA; j_call: TRBJ1-1; d_call: NA; v_call: TRBV5-4; cdr3_aa: CASSLDRVIYTEAFF; cdr3_nt: TGTGCCAGCAGCTTGGACAGGGTGATATACACTGAAGCTTTCTTT
clone_size: NA; j_call: TRBJ2-7; d_call: NA; v_call: TRBV19; cdr3_aa: CASSMGQAYEQYF; cdr3_nt: TGTGCCAGTAGTATGGGGCAGGCCTACGAGCAGTACTTC
clone_size: NA; j_call: TRBJ2-4; d_call: TRBD2; v_call: TRBV29-1; cdr3_aa: CSVLQLAGGHIQYF; cdr3_nt: TGCAGCGTTTTACAGCTAGCGGGGGGACACATTCAGTACTTC
clone_size: NA; j_call: TRBJ2-1; d_call: TRBD2; v_call: TRBV5-1; cdr3_aa: CASSLDGLVTNEQFF; cdr3_nt: TGCGCCAGCAGCTTGGACGGACTAGTGACTAATGAGCAGTTCTTC
clone_size: once; j_call: TRBJ2-3; d_call: TRBD1; v_call: TRBV11-3; cdr3_aa: CASSSGTGIPFGQYF; cdr3_nt: TGTGCCAGCAGCTCCGGGACAGGGATCCCTTTCGGGCAGTATTTT
clone_size: NA; j_call: TRBJ1-2; d_call: TRBD1; v_call: TRBV5-1; cdr3_aa: CASSPGRGPSEYGYTF; cdr3_nt: TGCGCCAGCAGCCCTGGCAGGGGGCCTAGTGAATATGGCTACACCTTC
clone_size: NA; j_call: TRBJ1-4; d_call: NA; v_call: TRBV5-1; cdr3_aa: CASSLAQANEKLFF; cdr3_nt: TGCGCCAGCAGCTTGGCACAGGCCAATGAAAAACTGTTTTTT
clone_size: NA; j_call: TRBJ2-4; d_call: TRBD2; v_call: TRBV19; cdr3_aa: CASRPVGGTTAKNIQYF; cdr3_nt: TGTGCCAGTAGGCCAGTCGGGGGGACTACAGCCAAAAACATTCAGTACTTC
clone_size: NA; j_call: TRBJ2-1; d_call: NA; v_call: TRBV7-6; cdr3_aa: CASSLGSGSAAKYNEQFF; cdr3_nt: TGTGCCAGCAGCTTAGGGTCGGGTAGCGCTGCTAAGTACAATGAGCAGTTCTTC
clone_size: many; j_call: TRBJ2-3; d_call: TRBD2; v_call: TRBV7-3; cdr3_aa: CASSLTAPSGPDTQYF; cdr3_nt: TGTGCCAGCAGCTTAACGGCCCCTAGCGGGCCAGATACGCAGTATTTT
clone_size: NA; j_call: TRBJ1-5; d_call: TRBD1; v_call: TRBV28; cdr3_aa: CASSKGQGEQPQHF; cdr3_nt: TGTGCCAGCAGCAAGGGACAGGGGGAACAGCCCCAGCATTTT
clone_size: NA; j_call: TRBJ2-1; d_call: NA; v_call: TRBV19; cdr3_aa: CASSTPPRFSSGSYNEQFF; cdr3_nt: TGTGCCAGTAGTACCCCGCCTCGCTTCAGTAGCGGCTCCTACAATGAGCAGTTCTTC
clone_size: NA; j_call: TRBJ2-2; d_call: NA; v_call: TRBV29-1; cdr3_aa: CSVSPFNEVGELFF; cdr3_nt: TGCAGCGTTAGCCCCTTCAATGAGGTCGGGGAGCTGTTTTTT
clone_size: NA; j_call: TRBJ1-2; d_call: TRBD1; v_call: TRBV30; cdr3_aa: CAWIGQGAGGYTF; cdr3_nt: TGTGCCTGGATAGGCCAGGGGGCGGGTGGCTACACCTTC
clone_size: NA; j_call: TRBJ1-4; d_call: NA; v_call: TRBV30; cdr3_aa: CAWGYNEKLFF; cdr3_nt: TGTGCCTGGGGGTATAATGAAAAACTGTTTTTT
clone_size: NA; j_call: TRBJ2-2; d_call: NA; v_call: TRBV19; cdr3_aa: CASSPPPGTNTGELFF; cdr3_nt: TGTGCCAGTAGTCCACCCCCAGGGACGAACACCGGGGAGCTGTTTTTT
clone_size: NA; j_call: TRBJ2-5; d_call: TRBD2; v_call: TRBV7-2; cdr3_aa: CASSGTSGSQETQYF; cdr3_nt: TGTGCCAGCAGCGGGACTAGCGGGAGTCAGGAGACCCAGTACTTC
clone_size: NA; j_call: TRBJ2-7; d_call: TRBD1; v_call: TRBV2; cdr3_aa: CASSESGTEYEQYF; cdr3_nt: TGTGCCAGCAGTGAGTCCGGGACAGAGTACGAGCAGTACTTC
clone_size: NA; j_call: TRBJ2-7; d_call: NA; v_call: TRBV6-5; cdr3_aa: CASSYSSLNSYEQYF; cdr3_nt: TGTGCCAGCAGTTACTCGAGTTTGAACTCCTACGAGCAGTACTTC
clone_size: NA; j_call: TRBJ1-1; d_call: TRBD1; v_call: TRBV7-9; cdr3_aa: CASRSTGVVTEAFF; cdr3_nt: TGTGCCAGCAGATCAACAGGGGTGGTCACTGAAGCTTTCTTT
clone_size: NA; j_call: TRBJ1-3; d_call: TRBD1; v_call: TRBV5-1; cdr3_aa: CASSPRDRVSGNTIYF; cdr3_nt: TGCGCCAGCAGCCCGCGGGACAGGGTCTCTGGAAACACCATATATTTT
clone_size: NA; j_call: TRBJ1-5; d_call: NA; v_call: TRBV28; cdr3_aa: CASKGAGNQPQHF; cdr3_nt: TGTGCCAGCAAGGGAGCCGGCAATCAGCCCCAGCATTTT